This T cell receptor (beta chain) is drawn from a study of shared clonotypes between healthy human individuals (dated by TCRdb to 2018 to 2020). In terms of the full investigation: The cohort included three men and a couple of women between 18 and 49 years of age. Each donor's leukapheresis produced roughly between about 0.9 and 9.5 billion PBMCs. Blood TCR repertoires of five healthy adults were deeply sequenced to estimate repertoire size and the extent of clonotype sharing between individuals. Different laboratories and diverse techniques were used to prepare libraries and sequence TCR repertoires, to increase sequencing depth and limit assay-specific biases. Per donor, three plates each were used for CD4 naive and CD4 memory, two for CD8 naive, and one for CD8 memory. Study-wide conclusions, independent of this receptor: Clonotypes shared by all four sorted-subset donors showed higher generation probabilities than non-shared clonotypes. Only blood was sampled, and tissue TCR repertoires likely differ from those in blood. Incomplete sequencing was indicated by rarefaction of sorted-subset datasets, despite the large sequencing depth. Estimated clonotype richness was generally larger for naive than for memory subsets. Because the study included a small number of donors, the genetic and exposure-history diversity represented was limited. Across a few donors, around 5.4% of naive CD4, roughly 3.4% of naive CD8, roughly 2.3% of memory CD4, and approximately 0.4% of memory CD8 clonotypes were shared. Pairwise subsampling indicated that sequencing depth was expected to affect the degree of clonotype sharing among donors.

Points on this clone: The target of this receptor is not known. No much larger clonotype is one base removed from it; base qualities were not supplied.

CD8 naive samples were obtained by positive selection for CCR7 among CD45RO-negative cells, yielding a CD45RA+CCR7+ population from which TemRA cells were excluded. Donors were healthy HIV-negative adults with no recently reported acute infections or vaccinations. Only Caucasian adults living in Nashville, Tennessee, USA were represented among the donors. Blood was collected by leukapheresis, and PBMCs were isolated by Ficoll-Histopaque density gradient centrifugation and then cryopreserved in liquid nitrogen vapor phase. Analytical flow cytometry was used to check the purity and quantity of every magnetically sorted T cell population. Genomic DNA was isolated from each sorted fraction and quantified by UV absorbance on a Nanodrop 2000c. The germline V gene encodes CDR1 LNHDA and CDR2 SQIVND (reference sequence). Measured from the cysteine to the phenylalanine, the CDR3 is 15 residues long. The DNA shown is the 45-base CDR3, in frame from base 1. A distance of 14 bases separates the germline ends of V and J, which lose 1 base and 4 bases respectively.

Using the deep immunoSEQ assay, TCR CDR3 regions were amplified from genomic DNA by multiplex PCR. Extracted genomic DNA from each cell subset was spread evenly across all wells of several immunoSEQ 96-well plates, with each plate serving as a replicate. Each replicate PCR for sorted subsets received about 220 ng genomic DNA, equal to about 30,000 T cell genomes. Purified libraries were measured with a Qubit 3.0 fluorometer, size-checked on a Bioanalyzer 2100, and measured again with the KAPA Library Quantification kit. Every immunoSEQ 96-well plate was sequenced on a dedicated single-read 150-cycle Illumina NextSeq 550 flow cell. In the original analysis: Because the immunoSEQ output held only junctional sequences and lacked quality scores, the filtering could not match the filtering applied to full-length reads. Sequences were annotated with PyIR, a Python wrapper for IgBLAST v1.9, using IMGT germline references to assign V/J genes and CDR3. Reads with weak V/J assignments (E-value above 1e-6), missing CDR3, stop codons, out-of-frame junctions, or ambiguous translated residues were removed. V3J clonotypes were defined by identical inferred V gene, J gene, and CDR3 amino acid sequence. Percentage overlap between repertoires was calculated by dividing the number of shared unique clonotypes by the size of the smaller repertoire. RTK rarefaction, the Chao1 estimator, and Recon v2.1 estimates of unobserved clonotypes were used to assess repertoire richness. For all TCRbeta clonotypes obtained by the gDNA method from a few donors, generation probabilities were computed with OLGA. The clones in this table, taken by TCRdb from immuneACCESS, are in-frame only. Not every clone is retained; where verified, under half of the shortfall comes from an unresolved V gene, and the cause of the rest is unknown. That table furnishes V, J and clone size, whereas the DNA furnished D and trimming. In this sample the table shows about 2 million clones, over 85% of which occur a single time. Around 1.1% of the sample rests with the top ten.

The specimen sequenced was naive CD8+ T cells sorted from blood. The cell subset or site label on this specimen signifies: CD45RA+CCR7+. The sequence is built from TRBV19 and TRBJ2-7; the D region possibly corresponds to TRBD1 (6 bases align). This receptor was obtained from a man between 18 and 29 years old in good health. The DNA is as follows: TGTGCCAGTAGTATAGGGGCCCAGGGGATATACGAGCAGTACTTC. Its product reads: CASSIGAQGIYEQYF.